The 27 T cell receptor beta chains given below trace back to one sample, sequenced in a study of cytomegalovirus exposure and HLA in healthy donors. Researchers ran the PCR with 60 Vbeta and 13 Jbeta primers. Profiling relied on immunoSEQ multiplex PCR, and the TCRdb table lists in-frame clones only, not all of them. This repertoire includes around 25,000 clones. Input material: PBMCs. Receptors originate from a male donor in good health and CMV-seropositive.

The chain combines TRBV19 with TRBJ2-1; D is unclear. The V end was cut by 1 base, the J end by 8 bases, with 9 bases between. Per germline, CDR1 LNHDA and CDR2 SQIVND (reference sequence). The CDR3 has 13 residues. CDR3 loop: CASSIVPGDEQFF. Here the CDR3 DNA reads TGTGCCAGTAGTATAGTTCCCGGTGATGAGCAGTTCTTC.

The chain is built from TRBV6-1 and TRBJ1-5; D is perhaps TRBD1 (5 bases). The CDR3 consists of 15 residues. Trimming stripped 1 base from V and 6 bases from J, with 13 bases between. Germline-derived CDR1 and CDR2 are MNHNS and SASEGT. The CDR3 DNA reads as TGTGCCAGCAGTGAAGGAAGCAGGGTTAGTCAGCCCCAGCATTTT. This codes for CASSEGSRVSQPQHF.

This chain joins TRBV10-2 and TRBJ2-7; weak D call: TRBD2 (5 bases). CDR1 is WSHSY, CDR2 SAAADI, per germline. V was pared by 2 bases and J by 4 bases, with 6 bases between. This CDR3 is 12 amino acids long. The chain's CDR3 is CASSEPGYEQYF. CDR3 coding DNA: TGCGCCAGCAGTGAGCCGGGGTACGAGCAGTACTTC.

The chain carries TRBV30 and TRBJ2-5; the match to TRBD1 covers 8 bases. The J call is uncertain, as TRBJ2-7 better fits the DNA end. Germline V lookup: CDR1 GTSNPN, CDR2 SVGIG (reference sequence). This CDR3 comprises 14 residues. The CDR3, as DNA: TGTGCCGGAAGACTCCAGGGGGCCGAGTACGAGCAGTACTTC. Its translation is CAGRLQGAEYEQYF.

This chain links TRBV7-3 with TRBJ1-1, with D hard to call. The germline gives CDR1 SGHTA, CDR2 FQGTGA. CDR3 length: 14 residues. V was cut by 5 bases and J by 4 bases, with 14 bases left in between. The CDR3 coding sequence is TGTGCCAGCAGCCAGGACTCCCTGGGCACTGAAGCTTTCTTT. This codes for CASSQDSLGTEAFF.

The chain uses TRBV7-9 and TRBJ2-1; TRBD1 matches 8 bases. Germline CDR1 SEHNR, CDR2 FQNEAQ (reference sequence). With V trimmed by 1 base and J by 7 bases, 6 bases remained unmatched. This CDR3 region has 15 residues. CDR3 in amino acids: CASSLVTGATNEQFF. The DNA of the CDR3 is TGTGCCAGCAGCTTAGTGACAGGGGCAACTAATGAGCAGTTCTTC.

This rearrangement joins TRBV6-6 to TRBJ2-7, with D possibly being TRBD2 (6 bases). The V end was cut by 7 bases, the J end by 2 bases, with 9 bases between. CDR3 length equals 12 residues. The germline CDR1 and CDR2 sequences are MNHNY and SVGAGI (reference sequence). DNA for the CDR3: TGTGCCAGCAAACGGGGGACCTACGAGCAGTACTTC. It codes for CASKRGTYEQYF.

The J gene is TRBJ2-1, the V gene TRBV4-2, with D possibly matching TRBD1 (6 bases). Trimming shortened V by 1 base and J by 0 bases, and 10 bases separated the two germline ends. This CDR3 comprises 16 residues. Germline CDR1 is LGHNA and CDR2 is YNFKEQ. The CDR3 here is CASSQGGLASYNEQFF. The CDR3 DNA reads TGTGCCAGCAGCCAAGGGGGGCTAGCCTCCTACAATGAGCAGTTCTTC.

The chain links TRBV15 to TRBJ2-6; D perhaps matches TRBD2 (5 bases). V was trimmed by 3 bases and J by 2 bases, leaving 11 bases between them. The CDR3 is 16 amino acids. Germline CDR1 reads LNHNV; CDR2 reads YYDKDF (reference sequence). CDR3 residues: CATSSSAGAGANVLTF. The CDR3 DNA follows: TGTGCCACCAGCAGCTCGGCGGGCGCTGGGGCCAACGTCCTGACTTTC.

V is TRBV7-3 and J is TRBJ1-2; D not resolved. The CDR3 covers 12 residues. Between the trimmed V and J ends, which lost 7 bases and 5 bases, there was a span of 11 bases. Germline CDR1 SGHTA, CDR2 FQGTGA. The CDR3 spells CASTGSSYGYTF. CDR3 nucleotides: TGTGCCAGCACCGGGTCCAGTTATGGCTACACCTTC.

This sequence joins TRBV6-5 and TRBJ1-5; 12 bases are shared with TRBD1. The trim removed 6 bases at V and 8 bases at J, leaving 8 bases unmatched. Germline CDR1 reads MNHEY; CDR2 reads SVGAGI. The CDR3 is 15 residues long. The CDR3 nucleotides are TGTGCCAGCAGCAGAGGGACAGGGGGCAGCGAGCCCCAGCATTTT. Its protein product is CASSRGTGGSEPQHF.

The chain has TRBV30 and TRBJ1-1, with a tentative D call TRBD1 (6 bases). Trimming left V 2 bases short and J 1 base short, with 23 bases between. Germline V gene sequence: CDR1 GTSNPN, CDR2 SVGIG (reference sequence). The CDR3 covers 18 residues. CDR3 region: CAWSYGRVGASRNTEAFF. CDR3 nucleotide sequence: TGTGCCTGGAGTTATGGGCGGGTGGGGGCCAGCCGGAACACTGAAGCTTTCTTT.

V gene TRBV4-1 combines with J gene TRBJ2-5; 10 bases are shared with TRBD1. The V gene's germline CDR1 is MGHRA and CDR2 YSYEKL. With 2 bases clipped from V and 6 bases from J, the junction kept 18 bases outside the gene matches. The CDR3 is 19 amino acids. The CDR3 here is CASSQQSTRDRGSQKTQYF. The CDR3 DNA reads TGCGCCAGCAGCCAACAATCAACTAGGGACAGGGGATCGCAGAAGACCCAGTACTTC.

The chain employs TRBV7-9 and TRBJ2-5, with 9 bases lining up with TRBD1. This CDR3 has 16 residues. Germline assignment: CDR1 SEHNR and CDR2 FQNEAQ (reference sequence). Trimming at V came to 5 bases and at J to 4 bases, leaving 11 bases not matched to a gene. CDR3: CASSPAPGTGRETQYF. The CDR3 bases are TGTGCCAGCAGCCCGGCTCCCGGGACAGGGAGAGAGACCCAGTACTTC.

This sequence joins TRBV11-2 and TRBJ1-1; D ambiguous. CDR3 length: 11 residues. Germline-derived CDR1 and CDR2 are SGHAT and FQNNGV. V was trimmed by 4 bases and J by 6 bases, leaving 6 bases between them. The CDR3 nucleotides read TGTGCCAGCAGCTCCCATCCTGAAGCTTTCTTT. Translating gives CASSSHPEAFF.

The chain is built from TRBV4-3 and TRBJ2-6; TRBD2 matches 10 bases. Germline V gives CDR1 LGHNA, CDR2 YSLEER. V was clipped by 4 bases and J by 4 bases; unmatched bases: 13. The CDR3 is 19 residues long. The CDR3 protein is CASSPRSSGSSPGANVLTF. CDR3 DNA: TGCGCCAGCAGCCCTCGATCTAGCGGGAGTTCCCCCGGGGCCAACGTCCTGACTTTC.

The chain employs TRBV5-6 and TRBJ2-3, with D possibly being TRBD2 (5 bases). The germline V gene has CDR1 SGHDT and CDR2 YYEEEE. Deletions cut 6 bases from V and 10 bases from J, with 18 bases between. This CDR3 is 13 amino acids long. The CDR3 region is CASTLGPGNAQYF. In DNA, the CDR3 is TGTGCCAGCACCCTCGGCCCGGGAAATGCGCAGTATTTT.

The rearrangement joins TRBV6-1 to TRBJ1-4, with 7 bases fitting TRBD1. V was pared by 1 base and J by 5 bases, with 4 bases of the junction left unmatched. The CDR3 contains 15 residues. Per the germline V gene, CDR1 is MNHNS and CDR2 is SASEGT. CDR3 residues: CASSEEVTGNEKLFF. The CDR3 DNA reads as TGTGCCAGCAGTGAAGAGGTGACAGGGAATGAAAAACTGTTTTTT.

The chain has TRBV6-1 and TRBJ1-2; the match to TRBD1 covers 7 bases. The germline V gene encodes CDR1 MNHNS and CDR2 SASEGT. Trimming took 3 bases from V and 13 from J; bases not matched to a gene: 17. The CDR3 length is 15 residues. CDR3 in DNA: TGTGCCAGCAGTGAGATCCCCGGACAGGCCTTCTCTTCCACCTTC. Its protein product is CASSEIPGQAFSSTF.

The V gene is TRBV13, the J gene TRBJ2-3; no clear D. CDR3 length equals 13 residues. Per germline, CDR1 PRHDT and CDR2 FYEKMQ (reference sequence). The germline V and J ends were trimmed by 0 bases and 7 bases, with 8 bases remaining between them. In DNA form, the CDR3 reads TGTGCCAGCAGCTTAGGCCGAGCGAATACGCAGTATTTT. Its protein is CASSLGRANTQYF. The whole variable domain, filled in from reference TRBV13 and TRBJ2-3, reads AAGVIQSPRHLIKEKRETATLKCYPIPRHDTVYWYQQGPGQDPQFLISFYEKMQSDKGSIPDRFSAQQFSDYHSELNMSSLELGDSALYFCASSLGRANTQYFGPGTRLTVL.

The chain couples TRBV5-1 to TRBJ2-5; D is undetermined. V was cut by 1 base and J by 5 bases, with 15 bases left in between. The germline V gene encodes CDR1 SGHRS and CDR2 YFSETQ. The CDR3 sequence is 15 residues long. The CDR3 loop is CASSLKGTLEETQYF. The CDR3 DNA is TGCGCCAGCAGCTTGAAAGGTACCCTAGAGGAGACCCAGTACTTC. Based on the CDR3 plus reference TRBV5-1 and TRBJ2-5, the full variable domain is KAGVTQTPRYLIKTRGQQVTLSCSPISGHRSVSWYQQTPGQGLQFLFEYFSETQRNKGNFPGRFSGRQFSNSRSEMNVSTLELGDSALYLCASSLKGTLEETQYFGPGTRLLVL.

This chain connects TRBV6-5 to TRBJ1-1; tentative D call: TRBD1 (5 bases). V was clipped by 5 bases and J by 9 bases, with 16 bases between them. The germline V gene has CDR1 MNHEY and CDR2 SVGAGI. The CDR3 contains 13 residues. The CDR3 DNA follows: TGTGCCAGCAGTCCGGACATTTTACATAAAGCTTTCTTT. This encodes CASSPDILHKAFF.

The chain carries TRBV6-1 and TRBJ1-1; no definite D call. The CDR3 sequence is 11 residues long. Germline values: CDR1 MNHNS, CDR2 SASEGT. The V end was cut by 7 bases, the J end by 8 bases, with 11 bases between. CDR3: CASIFAREAFF. In DNA form, the CDR3 reads TGTGCCAGCATCTTCGCCAGGGAAGCTTTCTTT.

The chain joins TRBV18 to TRBJ1-2, with TRBD1 matching over 8 bases. Germline loops: CDR1 KGHSH, CDR2 LQKENI. The J segment lost 4 bases and the V segment lost 2 bases, leaving 9 bases of the junction unmatched. This CDR3 comprises 16 residues. The CDR3 spells CASSPGRQGQFYGYTF. CDR3 sequence (DNA): TGTGCCAGCTCACCAGGAAGACAGGGGCAGTTCTATGGCTACACCTTC.

The chain uses TRBV30 and TRBJ1-2; D gene uncertain. V was trimmed by 0 bases and J by 7 bases, leaving 9 bases between them. This CDR3 has 12 residues. In germline, CDR1 is GTSNPN, CDR2 SVGIG (reference sequence). The CDR3 is CAWSVLSSGYTF. CDR3 DNA: TGTGCCTGGAGTGTACTATCTTCTGGCTACACCTTC.

The chain carries TRBV28 and TRBJ2-7; TRBD1 matches at 8 bases. Germline lookup yields CDR1 MDHEN and CDR2 SYDVKM. The CDR3 has 14 residues. The J segment lost 7 bases and the V segment lost 5 bases, leaving 10 bases of the junction unmatched. The CDR3 coding sequence is TGTGCCAGCAGTCCATGGACAGGGCTTCGGGAGCAGTACTTC. This gives the protein CASSPWTGLREQYF.

The gene calls are TRBV6-5 and TRBJ2-1; D possibly corresponds to TRBD2 (6 bases). Trimming removed 6 bases at V and 4 bases at J, with 13 bases between. Germline CDR1 MNHEY, CDR2 SVGAGI. This CDR3 has 14 residues. The CDR3 DNA is TGTGCCAGCAGGGTCTTAGCGGAATACAATGAGCAGTTCTTC. Protein sequence: CASRVLAEYNEQFF.